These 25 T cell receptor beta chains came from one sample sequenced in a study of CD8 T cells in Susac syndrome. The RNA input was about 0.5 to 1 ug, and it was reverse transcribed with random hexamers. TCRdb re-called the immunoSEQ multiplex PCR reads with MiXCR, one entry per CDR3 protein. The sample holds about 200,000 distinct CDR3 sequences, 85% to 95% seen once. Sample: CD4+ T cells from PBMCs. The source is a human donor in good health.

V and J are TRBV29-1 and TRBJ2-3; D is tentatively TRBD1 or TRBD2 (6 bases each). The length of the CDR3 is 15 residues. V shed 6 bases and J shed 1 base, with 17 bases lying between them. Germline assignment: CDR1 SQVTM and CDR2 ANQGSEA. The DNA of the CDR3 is TGCAGCGTCGAAAGGGGGGATAAAGGCACAGATACGCAGTATTTT. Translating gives CSVERGDKGTDTQYF.

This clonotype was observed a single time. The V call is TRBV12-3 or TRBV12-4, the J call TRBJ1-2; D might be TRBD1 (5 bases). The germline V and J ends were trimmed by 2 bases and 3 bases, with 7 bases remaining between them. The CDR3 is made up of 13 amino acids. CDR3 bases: TGTGCCAGCAGTTTAAAGACAGACTATGGCTACACCTTC. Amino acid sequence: CASSLKTDYGYTF.

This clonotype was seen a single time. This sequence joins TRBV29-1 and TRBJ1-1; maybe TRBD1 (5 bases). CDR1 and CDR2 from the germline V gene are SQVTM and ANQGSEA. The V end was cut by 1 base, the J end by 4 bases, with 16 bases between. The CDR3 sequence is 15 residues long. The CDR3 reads CSVEGVPGKSTEAFF. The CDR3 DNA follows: TGCAGCGTTGAAGGCGTCCCAGGGAAGAGCACTGAAGCTTTCTTT.

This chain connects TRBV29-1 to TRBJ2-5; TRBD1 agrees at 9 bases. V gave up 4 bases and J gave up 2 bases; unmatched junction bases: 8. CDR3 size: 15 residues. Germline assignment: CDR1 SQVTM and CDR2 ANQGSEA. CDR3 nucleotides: TGCAGCGTTGGGTTGGGACAGGGTTTTCAAGAGACCCAGTACTTC. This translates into CSVGLGQGFQETQYF.

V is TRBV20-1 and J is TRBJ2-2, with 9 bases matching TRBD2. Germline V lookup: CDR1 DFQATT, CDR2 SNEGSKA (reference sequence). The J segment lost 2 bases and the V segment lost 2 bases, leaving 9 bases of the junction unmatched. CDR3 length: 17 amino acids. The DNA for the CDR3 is TGCAGTGCTAGAAAGGCTAGCGGGGCTTCTAACACCGGGGAGCTGTTTTTT. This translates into CSARKASGASNTGELFF.

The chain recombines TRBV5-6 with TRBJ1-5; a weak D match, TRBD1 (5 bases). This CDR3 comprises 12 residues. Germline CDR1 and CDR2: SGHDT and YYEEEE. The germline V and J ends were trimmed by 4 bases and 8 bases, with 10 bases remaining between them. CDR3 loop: CASSPRGEPQHF. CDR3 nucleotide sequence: TGTGCCAGCAGCCCCCGAGGGGAGCCCCAGCATTTT.

CDR3 region: CASSQSWRDTEAFF. The CDR3 DNA reads TGCGCCAGCAGTCAAAGTTGGAGGGACACTGAAGCTTTCTTT. The chain joins TRBV23-1 to TRBJ1-1; D uncertain. TRBV23-1 belongs to the ORF category, with a function that is uncertain. The CDR3 runs 14 residues. V lost 2 bases and J lost 3, with 10 bases in between.

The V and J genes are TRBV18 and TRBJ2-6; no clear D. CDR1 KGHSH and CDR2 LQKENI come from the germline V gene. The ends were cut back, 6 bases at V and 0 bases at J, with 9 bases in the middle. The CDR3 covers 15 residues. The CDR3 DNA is TGTGCCAGCTCCCGATCGGGCTCTGGGGCCAACGTCCTGACTTTC. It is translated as CASSRSGSGANVLTF.

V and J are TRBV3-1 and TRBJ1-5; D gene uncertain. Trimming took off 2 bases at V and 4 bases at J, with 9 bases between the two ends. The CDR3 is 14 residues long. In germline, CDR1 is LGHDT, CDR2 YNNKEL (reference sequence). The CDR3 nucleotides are TGTGCCAGCAGCCAACAGGTATGGAATCAGCCCCAGCATTTT. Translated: CASSQQVWNQPQHF.

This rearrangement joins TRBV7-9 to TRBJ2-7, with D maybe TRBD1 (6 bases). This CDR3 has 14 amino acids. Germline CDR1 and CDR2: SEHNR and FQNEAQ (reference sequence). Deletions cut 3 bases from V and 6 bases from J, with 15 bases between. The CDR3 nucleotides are TGTGCCAGCAGCTTTAGGGACACGCTTCCCGAGCAGTACGTC. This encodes CASSFRDTLPEQYV.

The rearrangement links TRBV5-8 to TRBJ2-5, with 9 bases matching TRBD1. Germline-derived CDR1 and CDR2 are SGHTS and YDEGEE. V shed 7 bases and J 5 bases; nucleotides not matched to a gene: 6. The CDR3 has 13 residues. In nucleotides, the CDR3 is TGTGCCAGCCACGGACAGGGGAGGGAGACCCAGTACTTC. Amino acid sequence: CASHGQGRETQYF. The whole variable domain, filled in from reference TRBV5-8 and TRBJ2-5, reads EAGVTQSPTHLIKTRGQQATLRCSPISGHTSVYWYQQALGLGLQFLLWYDEGEERNRGNFPPRFSGRQFPNYSSELNVNALELEDSALYLCASHGQGRETQYFGPGTRLLVL.

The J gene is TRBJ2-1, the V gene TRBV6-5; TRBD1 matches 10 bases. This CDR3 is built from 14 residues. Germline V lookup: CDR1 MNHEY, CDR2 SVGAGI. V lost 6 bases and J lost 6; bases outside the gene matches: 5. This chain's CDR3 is CASRRDRGRNEQFF. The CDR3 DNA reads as TGTGCCAGCAGGAGGGACAGGGGCCGCAATGAGCAGTTCTTC.

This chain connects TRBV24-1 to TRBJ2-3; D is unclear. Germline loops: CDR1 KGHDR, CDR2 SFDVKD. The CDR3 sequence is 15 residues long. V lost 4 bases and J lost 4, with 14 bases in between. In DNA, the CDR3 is TGTGCCACCAGTGACCCGGACGGCGGCGCAGATACGCAGTATTTT. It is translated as CATSDPDGGADTQYF.

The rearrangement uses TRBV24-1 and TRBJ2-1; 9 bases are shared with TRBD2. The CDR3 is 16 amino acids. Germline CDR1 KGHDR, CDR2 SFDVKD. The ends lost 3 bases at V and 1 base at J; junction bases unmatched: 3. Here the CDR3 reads CATSDRLAESYNEQFF. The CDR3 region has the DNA TGTGCCACCAGTGATAGACTAGCGGAGTCCTACAATGAGCAGTTCTTC.

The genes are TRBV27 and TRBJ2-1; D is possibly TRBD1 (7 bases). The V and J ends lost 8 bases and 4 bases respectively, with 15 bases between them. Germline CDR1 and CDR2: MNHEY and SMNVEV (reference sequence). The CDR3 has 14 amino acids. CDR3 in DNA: TGTGCCAGCGCGCGGGACAGAGGTTACAATGAGCAGTTCTTC. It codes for CASARDRGYNEQFF.

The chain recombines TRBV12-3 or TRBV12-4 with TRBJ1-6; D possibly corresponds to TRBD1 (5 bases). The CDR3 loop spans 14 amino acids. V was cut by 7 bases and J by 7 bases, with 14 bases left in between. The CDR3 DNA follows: TGTGCCAGCATTGGGGCAGGAGGAAATTCACCCCTCCACTTT. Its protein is CASIGAGGNSPLHF.

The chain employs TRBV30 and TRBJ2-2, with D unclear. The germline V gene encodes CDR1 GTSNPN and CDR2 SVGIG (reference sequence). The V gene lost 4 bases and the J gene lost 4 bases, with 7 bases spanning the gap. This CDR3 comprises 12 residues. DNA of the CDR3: TGTGCCTGGACTTTCGGCACCGGGGAGCTGTTTTTT. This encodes CAWTFGTGELFF.

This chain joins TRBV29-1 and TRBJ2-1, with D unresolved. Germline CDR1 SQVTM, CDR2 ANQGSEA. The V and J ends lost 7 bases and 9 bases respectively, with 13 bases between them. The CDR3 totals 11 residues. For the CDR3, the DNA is TGCAGCGGGGCTAGATCTGCTGAGCAGTTCTTC. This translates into CSGARSAEQFF.

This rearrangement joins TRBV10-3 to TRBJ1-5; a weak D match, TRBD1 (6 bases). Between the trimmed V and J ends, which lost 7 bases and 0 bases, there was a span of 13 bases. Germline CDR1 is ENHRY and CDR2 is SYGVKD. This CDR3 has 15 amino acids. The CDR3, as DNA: TGTGCCATCAAAATGGACAGCAATAGCAATCAGCCCCAGCATTTT. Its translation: CAIKMDSNSNQPQHF.

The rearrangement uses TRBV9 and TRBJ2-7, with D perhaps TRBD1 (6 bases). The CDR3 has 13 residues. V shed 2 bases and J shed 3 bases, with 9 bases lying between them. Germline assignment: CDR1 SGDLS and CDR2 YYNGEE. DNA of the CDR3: TGTGCCAGCAGCGTCGGGACAAACTACGAGCAGTACTTC. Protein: CASSVGTNYEQYF.

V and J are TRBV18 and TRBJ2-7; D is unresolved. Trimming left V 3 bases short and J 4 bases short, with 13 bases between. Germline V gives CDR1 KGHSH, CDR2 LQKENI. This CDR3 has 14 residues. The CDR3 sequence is CASSPSVSRYEQYV. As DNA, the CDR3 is TGTGCCAGCTCACCCAGTGTGAGCAGATACGAGCAGTACGTC.

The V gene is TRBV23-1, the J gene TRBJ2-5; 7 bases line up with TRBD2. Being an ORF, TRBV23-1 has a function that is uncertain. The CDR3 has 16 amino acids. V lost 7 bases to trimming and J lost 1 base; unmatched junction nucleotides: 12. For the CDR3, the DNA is TGCGCCAGCACCCAGGGAGGGTTCTGTTTCCAAGAGACCCAGTACTTC. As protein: CASTQGGFCFQETQYF.

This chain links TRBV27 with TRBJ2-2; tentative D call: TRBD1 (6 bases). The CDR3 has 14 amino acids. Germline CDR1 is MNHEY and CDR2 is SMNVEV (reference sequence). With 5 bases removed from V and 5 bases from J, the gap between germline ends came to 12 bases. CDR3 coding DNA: TGTGCCAGCAGTCCAGGGACAACGACCGGGGAGCTGTTTTTT. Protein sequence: CASSPGTTTGELFF.

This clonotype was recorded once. CDR3 amino acids: CSASRPSSSTDTQYF. CDR3 nucleotides: TGCAGTGCTAGTCGGCCTAGCTCTAGCACAGATACGCAGTATTTT. J is TRBJ2-3 and V is TRBV20-1; D perhaps matches TRBD2 (5 bases). V lost 3 bases to trimming and J lost 0 bases, with 13 bases between them. The CDR3 has 15 residues. Germline V gene sequence: CDR1 DFQATT, CDR2 SNEGSKA (reference sequence).

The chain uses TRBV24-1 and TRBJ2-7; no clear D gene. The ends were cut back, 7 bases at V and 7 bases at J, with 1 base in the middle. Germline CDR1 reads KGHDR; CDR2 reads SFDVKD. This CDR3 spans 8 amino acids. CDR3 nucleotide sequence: TGTGCCACCAGGGAGCAGTACGTC. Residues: CATREQYV.